This TCR beta chain was identified in a study of cytomegalovirus exposure and HLA in healthy donors. Findings of the study overall: Among the sequence variants, a highly shared cluster was likely an artifact of sequencing. With further analysis later on, most CMV-associated TCR beta chains appeared HLA-restricted. Prior analysis indicated that the majority of TCR beta V segments exhibited productivity approximately 90% or approximately 30% of the time. An Asian-associated ancestry cluster reportedly showed fewer N-insertions than the roughly 670-donor mean in a later analysis.

Concerning this clone itself: What it recognizes is unknown.

The CDR3 length is 15 residues. V trimming: 2 bases; J trimming: 8 bases; junction bases outside the gene matches: 5. Germline-derived CDR1 and CDR2 are KGHSH and LQKENI. The study ran its PCR with 60 Vbeta and 13 Jbeta primers. Here immunoSEQ multiplex PCR was the method, and the copy in TCRdb shows in-frame clones only, minus some. The repertoire consists of 95,000 to 120,000 clones, with 82% occurring once and the leading ten covering around 2.3%. The genes are TRBV18 and TRBJ1-4, with TRBD1 matching 10 bases. What was sequenced was PBMCs. The clonotype was recovered from a woman under 30 in good health and CMV-seronegative. The CDR3 region has the DNA TGTGCCAGCTCACCAACCGGGACAGGGGCCGAAAAACTGTTTTTT. As protein: CASSPTGTGAEKLFF. The whole variable domain, remainder taken from reference TRBV18 and TRBJ1-4, is NAGVMQNPRHLVRRRGQEARLRCSPMKGHSHVYWYRQLPEEGLKFMVYLQKENIIDESGMPKERFSAEFPKEGPSILRIQQVVRGDSAAYFCASSPTGTGAEKLFFGSGTQLSVL.